One and the same sample provided the 19 T cell receptor beta chains below, sequenced in a study of vaccination and CD4 T cells after COVID-19. The treatment here: roughly 11-day PBMC culture with coronavirus spike peptide pools or control peptides (ViraFEST assay). The unexposed donor provided CD4+ T cells, which were taken before the COVID-19 pandemic (2011-2018). These receptors' antigens are unknown. The Oncomine TCR Beta short-read assay sequenced DNA from cultured CD4+ T cells. TCRdb reprocessed the PCR reads via MiXCR and lists one record per CDR3 protein. The table shows thousands of distinct CDR3 sequences, with under 50% occurring only once. Source material: CD4+ T cells from blood, cultured in vitro. The receptors come from a human donor in good health.

This clonotype was observed a handful of times. This chain joins TRBV6-1 and TRBJ1-1; D remains unclear. This CDR3 comprises 13 residues. Trimming cost V 10 bases and J 1 base, with 13 bases left between them. The germline V gene has CDR1 MNHNS and CDR2 SASEGT. The chain's CDR3 is CAIGPYSNTEAFF. Written as DNA, the CDR3 is TGTGCCATAGGCCCCTACTCGAACACTGAAGCTTTCTTT.

This clonotype turned up a few times. The chain links TRBV28 to TRBJ1-1; unclear D gene. This CDR3 region has 12 residues. Per the germline V gene, CDR1 is MDHEN and CDR2 is SYDVKM. Trimming took off 4 bases at V and 4 bases at J, with 7 bases between the two ends. CDR3: CASSYWSTEAFF. CDR3 nucleotides: TGTGCCAGCAGTTATTGGAGCACTGAAGCTTTCTTT. Based on the CDR3 plus reference TRBV28 and TRBJ1-1, the full variable domain is DVKVTQSSRYLVKRTGEKVFLECVQDMDHENMFWYRQDPGLGLRLIYFSYDVKMKEKGDIPEGYSVSREKKERFSLILESASTNQTSMYLCASSYWSTEAFFGQGTRLTVV.

The chain carries TRBV28 and TRBJ2-4; the D gene is possibly TRBD1 (6 bases). Germline CDR1 and CDR2: MDHEN and SYDVKM. The CDR3 is 15 residues long. Trimming stripped 4 bases from V and 0 bases from J, with 10 bases between. Here the CDR3 DNA reads TGTGCCAGCAGTTGGGGACAACTAGCCAAAAACATTCAGTACTTC. Translation gives CASSWGQLAKNIQYF.

This chain joins TRBV19 and TRBJ1-1; 9 nucleotides match TRBD1. This CDR3 spans 15 amino acids. CDR1 LNHDA and CDR2 SQIVND come from the germline V gene (reference sequence). Trimming took 7 bases from V and 7 from J; bases not matched to a gene: 13. The CDR3 DNA reads as TGTGCCAGTAAGGCCCTAATACAGGGGGCCTTTGAAGCTTTCTTT. It codes for CASKALIQGAFEAFF.

This chain connects TRBV6-2 or TRBV6-3 to TRBJ2-2; D not resolved. Germline-derived CDR1 and CDR2 are MNHEY and SVGEGT. Trimming pared 2 bases from V and 6 bases from J, leaving 4 bases between. The CDR3 runs 12 residues. The CDR3, as DNA: TGTGCCAGCAGTTACGTAGCCGGGGAGCTGTTTTTT. Translation gives CASSYVAGELFF.

In regard to this clonotype: The junction departs from germline at one end; a sequencing error may be responsible. The rearrangement links TRBV5-1 to TRBJ2-3, with D tentatively TRBD2 (5 bases). The CDR3 totals 12 residues. The germline gives CDR1 SGHRS, CDR2 YFSETQ. CDR3 protein: CASSLVPGSRSF. The CDR3 DNA is TGCGCCAGCAGCTTGGTGCCGGGATCCCGCAGTTTT.

To note about this clonotype: One end of the junction varies from germline; a read error may be responsible. The chain is built from TRBV7-2 and TRBJ2-7; D may be TRBD1 (6 bases). CDR3 length equals 14 residues. In germline, CDR1 is SGHTA, CDR2 FQGNSA. CDR3 residues: CASSQGTTSYEQYF. In DNA form, the CDR3 reads TGCGCCAGCAGCCAAGGGACAACGTCCTACGAGCAGTACTTC.

In this sample, this clonotype turned up a few times. The CDR3 here is CSASVAGGVANEKLFF. The CDR3 DNA reads as TGCAGTGCTAGTGTCGCAGGTGGGGTGGCTAATGAAAAACTGTTTTTT. The V call is TRBV20-1, the J call TRBJ1-4; no definite D call. The V and J ends lost 3 bases and 3 bases respectively, with 17 bases between them. Germline-derived CDR1 and CDR2 are DFQATT and SNEGSKA (reference sequence). The CDR3 loop spans 16 amino acids.

The sample holds a few counts of this clonotype. The V gene is TRBV20-1, the J gene TRBJ1-6, with a tentative D call TRBD1 (5 bases). V was pared by 1 base and J by 10 bases, with 14 bases between. The CDR3 is 14 amino acids. Germline V lookup: CDR1 DFQATT, CDR2 SNEGSKA (reference sequence). Here the CDR3 DNA reads TGCAGTGCTAGAGGACCAGGGCAGAGATCACCCCTCCACTTT. Translating it yields CSARGPGQRSPLHF.

The chain uses TRBV5-8 and TRBJ2-7, with a possible D match to TRBD1 (6 bases). CDR3 length equals 18 residues. Trimming removed 4 bases from V and 0 bases from J, with 23 bases in between. Germline loops: CDR1 SGHTS, CDR2 YDEGEE. The CDR3 spells CASSRYTTGRFSSYEQYF. Written as DNA, the CDR3 is TGTGCCAGCAGCCGATACACCACAGGGAGATTCAGCTCCTACGAGCAGTACTTC.

The CDR3 DNA is TGTGCCAGCAGCCTTACCTTGGACGGGACCATATATTTT. It encodes CASSLTLDGTIYF. The chain recombines TRBV7-2 with TRBJ1-3; D gene unclear. In germline, CDR1 is SGHTA, CDR2 FQGNSA. CDR3 size: 13 residues. Trimming took off 5 bases at V and 10 bases at J, with 15 bases between the two ends.

This clonotype occurred a few times. The chain couples TRBV6-1 to TRBJ1-5, with no clear D. The length of the CDR3 is 13 residues. Looked up from germline, CDR1 is MNHNS and CDR2 is SASEGT. V lost 1 base and J lost 7, with 8 bases in between. The CDR3 DNA follows: TGTGCCAGCAGTGAAGGTCTCGGGCAGCCCCAGCATTTT. It specifies CASSEGLGQPQHF.

Here the CDR3 reads CASSTWTEAFF. CDR3 coding DNA: TGTGCCAGCAGTACCTGGACTGAAGCTTTCTTT. The rearrangement links TRBV6-1 to TRBJ1-1; D is ambiguous. V was clipped by 5 bases and J by 5 bases, with 6 bases between them. The V gene's germline CDR1 is MNHNS and CDR2 SASEGT. The CDR3 spans 11 residues.

The chain recombines TRBV11-3 with TRBJ2-3; 7 positions agree with TRBD2. This CDR3 region has 17 residues. In germline, CDR1 is SGHNT, CDR2 YENEEA. V gave up 1 base and J gave up 2 bases; unmatched junction bases: 9. CDR3 loop: CASSLGDRLASTDTQYF. Written as DNA, the CDR3 is TGTGCCAGCAGCTTAGGGGATCGACTAGCATCCACAGATACGCAGTATTTT. Full variable domain (remainder filled in from reference TRBV11-3 and TRBJ2-3): EAGVVQSPRYKIIEKKQPVAFWCNPISGHNTLYWYLQNLGQGPELLIRYENEEAVDDSQLPKDRFSAERLKGVDSTLKIQPAELGDSAVYLCASSLGDRLASTDTQYFGPGTRLTVL.

V usage is TRBV7-2 and J usage is TRBJ1-2, with D unresolved. Germline CDR1 is SGHTA and CDR2 is FQGNSA. The CDR3 covers 13 residues. V was cut by 5 bases and J by 2 bases, with 9 bases left in between. In nucleotides, the CDR3 is TGTGCCAGCAGCCCCGGGCCCAACTATGGCTACACCTTC. Its translation is CASSPGPNYGYTF.

The gene calls are TRBV28 and TRBJ2-5, with a weak D call TRBD1 (8 bases). In germline, CDR1 is MDHEN, CDR2 SYDVKM. The CDR3 totals 14 residues. V lost 5 bases, J lost 5 bases, and 15 bases lay in between. For the CDR3, the DNA is TGTGCCAGCAGTCCGCCACAGGGGGGGGAGACCCAGTACTTC. Translation gives CASSPPQGGETQYF.

The J gene is TRBJ1-5, the V gene TRBV27, with a possible D match to TRBD1 (5 bases). Deletions cut 3 bases from V and 6 bases from J, with 9 bases between. CDR1 and CDR2 from the germline V gene are MNHEY and SMNVEV (reference sequence). This CDR3 spans 13 amino acids. The CDR3 region has the DNA TGTGCCAGCAGTTTGGAGGGGAGTCAGCCCCAGCATTTT. Amino acids: CASSLEGSQPQHF.

The J gene is TRBJ2-7, the V gene TRBV5-1, with a tentative D call TRBD1 (6 bases). Germline V gene data show CDR1 as SGHRS and CDR2 as YFSETQ. Trimming shortened V by 0 bases and J by 3 bases, and 10 bases separated the two germline ends. CDR3 size: 14 residues. This CDR3 reads CASSLGQALYEQYF. The CDR3 DNA follows: TGCGCCAGCAGCTTGGGACAGGCGCTCTACGAGCAGTACTTC.

V usage is TRBV4-2 and J usage is TRBJ2-3; 14 bases map to TRBD2. The CDR3 is made up of 17 amino acids. CDR1 is LGHNA, CDR2 YNFKEQ, per germline. The J segment lost 5 bases and the V segment lost 1 base, leaving 5 bases of the junction unmatched. In nucleotides, the CDR3 is TGTGCCAGCAGCCAAGGACTAGCGGGAGGGTTCCTAGATACGCAGTATTTT. It encodes CASSQGLAGGFLDTQYF.